A selection of T cell receptor beta chains follows, all from one sample in a study of T cells in Graves' hyperthyroidism and ophthalmopathy. TCRdb ran MiXCR on the multiplex PCR reads and lists one entry per CDR3 protein. The table has about 47,000 distinct CDR3 sequences, about 54% seen once. Material for sequencing was peripheral blood or thyroid tissue (not recorded which). The receptors shown here come from a man between 18 and 35 years old with Graves' hyperthyroidism. The CDR3 runs from the conserved cysteine through the conserved F or W. A D gene is named only where the DNA matches it firmly. Expanded clones are given a class, and other clones once, few, many or no size at all.

>TRBV20-1|TRBJ1-1|.|.
TGCAGTGCTAGCCAATGGACGGATAACACTGAAGCTTTCTTT
CSASQWTDNTEAFF
>TRBV11-2|TRBJ2-5|.|.
TGTGCCAGCAGCCCGGACCGGGACTTGGTGACCCAGTACTTC
CASSPDRDLVTQYF
>TRBV7-9|TRBJ1-4|TRBD1|.
TGTGCCAGCAGCCCAGGGAGGACAGGGGGGACAACTAATGAAAAACTGTTTTTT
CASSPGRTGGTTNEKLFF
>TRBV7-9|TRBJ1-2|TRBD1|many
TGTGCCAGCAGCGTGGGACAGGACTATGGCTACACCTTC
CASSVGQDYGYTF
>TRBV7-8|TRBJ1-5|.|once
TGTGCCAGCAGCTTAGATGGCGGCGGGCATAGCAATCAGCCCCAGCATTTT
CASSLDGGGHSNQPQHF
>TRBV5-8|TRBJ2-7|.|many
TGTGCCAGCAGCCCCGGACGGAATTACGAGCAGTACTTC
CASSPGRNYEQYF
>TRBV7-2|TRBJ2-7|.|.
TGTGCCAGCAGCTTAGGCCCGGGGTCCTACGAGCAGTACTTC
CASSLGPGSYEQYF
>TRBV30|TRBJ1-1|.|.
TGTGCCTGGTCTCTCGGTGTGGGGACTGAAGCTTTCTTT
CAWSLGVGTEAFF
>TRBV28|TRBJ1-5|TRBD1|many
TGTGCCAGCAGTTTAGCCTACCCAGGGACAGTTAGCAATCAGCCCCAGCATTTT
CASSLAYPGTVSNQPQHF
>TRBV2|TRBJ2-5|TRBD1|many
TGTGCCAGCAGACAAGGAACAGGGGGGTCAGAGACCCAGTACTTC
CASRQGTGGSETQYF
>TRBV20-1|TRBJ2-5|TRBD2|.
TGCAGTGCTAGAGATGTAGCGGGATCCCAAGAGACCCAGTACTTC
CSARDVAGSQETQYF
>TRBV20-1|TRBJ1-1|.|many
TGCAGTGCCTTACAGGGAAACACTGAAGCTTTCTTT
CSALQGNTEAFF
>TRBV7-9|TRBJ1-3|.|.
TGTGCCAGCAGCTTAAATAGCGTCTCTAGAAACACCATATATTTT
CASSLNSVSRNTIYF
>TRBV5-1|TRBJ2-5|.|.
TGCGCCAGCAGCTTACCCAAATACAGGCTGGTGGGATGGGAGACCCAGTACTTC
CASSLPKYRLVGWETQYF
>TRBV7-9|TRBJ2-7|.|.
TGTGCCAGCAGCTTAGTAACAGGGTCATACGAGCAGTACTTC
CASSLVTGSYEQYF
>TRBV12-3/TRBV12-4|TRBJ2-7|.|many
TGTGCCAGCAGTCCCGCCCTGGCGGAGAACTCCTACGAGCAGTACTTC
CASSPALAENSYEQYF
>TRBV7-8|TRBJ2-7|.|.
TGTGCCAGCAGCTTAGTGTTCATGTGGAAACACGAGCAGTACTTC
CASSLVFMWKHEQYF
>TRBV7-9|TRBJ2-7|TRBD2|many
TGTGCCAGCAGCTTAGGTTTGTCGAGCGGGAATTACGAGCAGTACTTC
CASSLGLSSGNYEQYF
>TRBV10-3|TRBJ1-5|TRBD1|.
TGTGCCACCAGCCCGGGACAGGGTTTTAATCAGCCCCAGCATTTT
CATSPGQGFNQPQHF
>TRBV7-2|TRBJ2-5|.|.
TGTGCCAGCAGCTTCCCCTCCCCAGAGACCCAGTACTTC
CASSFPSPETQYF
>TRBV20-1|TRBJ2-5|.|.
TGCAGTGCTAGAGTTCTGGGGGAGACCCAGTACTTC
CSARVLGETQYF
>TRBV20-1|TRBJ2-5|TRBD1|medium-sized
TGCAGTGCTAGATTGACAGGGCTTGGGGAGACCCAGTACTTC
CSARLTGLGETQYF
>TRBV7-8|TRBJ2-5|TRBD1|.
TGTGCCAGCAGCCTAGGACAGGGGGGGGGTTTCCAAGAGACCCAGTACTTC
CASSLGQGGGFQETQYF
>TRBV25-1|TRBJ2-5|.|.
TGTGCCAGCGGACAAGAGACCCAGTACTTC
CASGQETQYF
>TRBV6-6|TRBJ2-6|TRBD2|many
TGTGCCAGCAGACGTACTAGCGGGAGAAGACCGTCGTGGGCCAACGTCCTGACTTTC
CASRRTSGRRPSWANVLTF
>TRBV7-2|TRBJ1-6|.|many
TGTGCCAGCAGCCCCTCAGGGTCCTATAATTCACCCCTCCACTTT
CASSPSGSYNSPLHF
>TRBV9|TRBJ1-2|.|.
TGTGCCAGCAGCGGGGCAACGGACAGTACTAACTATGGCTACACCTTC
CASSGATDSTNYGYTF
>TRBV6-5|TRBJ1-3|.|many
TGTGCCAGCAGCCCTTGGGGGGGCCCCTCTGGAAACACCATATATTTT
CASSPWGGPSGNTIYF
>TRBV4-3|TRBJ1-2|.|many
TGCGCCAGCAGCCATTCCACAGTCCCGGATTTCGACTATGGCTACACCTTC
CASSHSTVPDFDYGYTF
>TRBV7-9|TRBJ1-5|TRBD1|many
TGTGCCAGCAGCTTAGGACAGGGTAGGGATCAGCCCCAGCATTTT
CASSLGQGRDQPQHF
>TRBV20-1|TRBJ2-5|.|once
TGCAGTGCTAATTCCGGGGCTGGGGATGGAGAGACCCAGTACTTC
CSANSGAGDGETQYF